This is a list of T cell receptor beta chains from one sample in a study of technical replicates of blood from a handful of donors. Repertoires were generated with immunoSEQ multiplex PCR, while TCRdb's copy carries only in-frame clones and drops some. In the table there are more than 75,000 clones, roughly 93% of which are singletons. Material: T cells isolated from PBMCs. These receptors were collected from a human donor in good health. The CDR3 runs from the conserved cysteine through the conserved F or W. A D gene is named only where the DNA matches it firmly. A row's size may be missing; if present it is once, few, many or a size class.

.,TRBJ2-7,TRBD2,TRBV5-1,TGCGCCAGCAGCTTGCTAGCGGGGGAGACCTACGAGCAGTACTTC,CASSLLAGETYEQYF
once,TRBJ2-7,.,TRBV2,TGTGCCAGCCGAACTGGCGGCTACTCCTACGAGCAGTACTTC,CASRTGGYSYEQYF
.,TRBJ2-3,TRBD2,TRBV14,TGTGCCAGCAGCCGACGGCGGCCAGCGGGGGGCCCGAACCCCACAGATACGCAGTATTTT,CASSRRRPAGGPNPTDTQYF
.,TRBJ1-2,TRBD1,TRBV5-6,TGTGCCAGCAGCTTGAATGCCGGGACAGGGGGCGGCGGCTACACCTTC,CASSLNAGTGGGGYTF
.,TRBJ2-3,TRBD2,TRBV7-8,TGTGCCAGCAGCTTAGAGGCGGGGGGGCGGGCAGATACGCAGTATTTT,CASSLEAGGRADTQYF
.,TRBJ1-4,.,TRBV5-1,TGCGCCAGCAGCACTACAGGGCGAGTTAATGAAAAACTGTTTTTT,CASSTTGRVNEKLFF
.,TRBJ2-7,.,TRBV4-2,TGTGCCAGCAGCCAAGGTTTCGGGGGAGCCTACGAGCAGTACTTC,CASSQGFGGAYEQYF
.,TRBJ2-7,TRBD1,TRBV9,TGTGCCAGCAGCCCAACCCAAGACAGGGTAAGCGAGCAGTACTTC,CASSPTQDRVSEQYF
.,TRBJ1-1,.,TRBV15,TGTGCCACCAGCAGAGGCGGGAGGAATTTGAACACTGAAGCTTTCTTT,CATSRGGRNLNTEAFF
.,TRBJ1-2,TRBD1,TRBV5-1,TGCGCCAGCAGCTTGGGACAGGGTGGCTACACCTTC,CASSLGQGGYTF
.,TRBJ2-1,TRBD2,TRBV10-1,TGCGCCAGCAGTGAGTCGGCTAGCGGGGGGGATCACTTCTTC,CASSESASGGDHFF
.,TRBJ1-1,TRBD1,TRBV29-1,TGCAGCGCCGAGACAGGGGATGGCGGCACTGAAGCTTTCTTT,CSAETGDGGTEAFF
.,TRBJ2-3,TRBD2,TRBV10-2,TGCGCCAGCAGTCACCCTAGCGGGAGGGCCGGAGATACGCAGTATTTT,CASSHPSGRAGDTQYF
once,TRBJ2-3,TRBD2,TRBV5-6,TGTGCCAGCAGCCCGTGGCGCGGGAGCGGGGGCGCAGATACGCAGTATTTT,CASSPWRGSGGADTQYF
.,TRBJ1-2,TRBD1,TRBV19,TGTGCCAGTAGTATTATAGGGACAGGGTATCACTATGGCTACACCTTC,CASSIIGTGYHYGYTF
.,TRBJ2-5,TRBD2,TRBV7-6,TGTGCCAGCAGCTTAGAGAGGACTAGCCGAGAGACCCAGTACTTC,CASSLERTSRETQYF
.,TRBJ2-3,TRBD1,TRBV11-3,TGTGCCAGTTCCCAACTTCCGGGACAGACGCAGTATTTT,CASSQLPGQTQYF
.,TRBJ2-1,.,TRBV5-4,TGTGCCAGCAGCTTCCTAGCCCAACTCCTATCTTTGAACAATGAGCAGTTCTTC,CASSFLAQLLSLNNEQFF
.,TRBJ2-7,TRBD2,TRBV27,TGTGCCAGCAGTTTAAGCGGGAGGACCCACGAGCAGTACTTC,CASSLSGRTHEQYF
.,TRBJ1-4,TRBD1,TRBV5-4,TGTGCCAGCAGCAGGACAGGGATTAATGAAAAACTGTTTTTT,CASSRTGINEKLFF
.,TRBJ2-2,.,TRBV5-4,TGTGCCAGCAGCTTGGTATCCGGGGAGCTGTTTTTT,CASSLVSGELFF
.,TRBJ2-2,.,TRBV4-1,TGCGCCAGCAGCCAAGTGAGCACCGGGGAGCTGTTTTTT,CASSQVSTGELFF
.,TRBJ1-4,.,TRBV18,TGTGCCAGCTCACCCTCGGAACAGGCGGCAACTAATGAAAAACTGTTTTTT,CASSPSEQAATNEKLFF
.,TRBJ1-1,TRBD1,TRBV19,TGTGCCAGTATCACCCCAGGGGGTGGAGAGACTGAAGCTTTCTTT,CASITPGGGETEAFF
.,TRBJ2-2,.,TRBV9,TGTGCCAGCAGCGTGGAGACCGGGGAGCTGTTTTTT,CASSVETGELFF
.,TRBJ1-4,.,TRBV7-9,TGTGCCAGCAGCTCCTACGGTGGGACAACAACTAATGAAAAACTGTTTTTT,CASSSYGGTTTNEKLFF
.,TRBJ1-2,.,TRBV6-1,TGTGCCCATTCTTGGGGCGAACTCTTAGGTGGCTACACCTTC,CAHSWGELLGGYTF
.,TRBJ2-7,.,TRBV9,TGTGCCAGCAGCCCCTTCGGGGGGCCATCCTACGAGCAGTACTTC,CASSPFGGPSYEQYF
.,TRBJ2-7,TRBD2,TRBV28,TGTGCCAGCAGCCCAACCCGGGGTGGCGGGGGCTACGAGCAGTACTTC,CASSPTRGGGGYEQYF
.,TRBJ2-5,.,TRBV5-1,TGCGCCAGCAGCTTGGGGGGGCGAGAGACCCAGTACTTC,CASSLGGRETQYF
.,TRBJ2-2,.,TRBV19,TGTGCCAGTAGTATAGACCCAGGGGTGAACACCGGGGAGCTGTTTTTT,CASSIDPGVNTGELFF
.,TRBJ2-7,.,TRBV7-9,TGTGCCAGCAGGACAGGCGCCTCCTACGAGCAGTACTTC,CASRTGASYEQYF
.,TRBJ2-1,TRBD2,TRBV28,TGTGCCAGCAGAAATTCTGGCCTGGCGGGAGGGCCTAACAATGAGCAGTTCTTC,CASRNSGLAGGPNNEQFF
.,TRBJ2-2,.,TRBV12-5,TGTGCTAGTGGCCTCACAGGGGAGCTGTTTTTT,CASGLTGELFF
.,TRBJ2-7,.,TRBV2,TGTGCCAGCACCCAAAGAACAGGCACTTGGGACGAGCAGTACTTC,CASTQRTGTWDEQYF
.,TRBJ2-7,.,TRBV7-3,TGTGCCAGCAGCTTAGGGCTATACGACGAGCAGTACTTC,CASSLGLYDEQYF
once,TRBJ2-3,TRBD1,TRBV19,TGTGCCAGTAGGGACAGGGGGCGCGATACGCAGTATTTT,CASRDRGRDTQYF
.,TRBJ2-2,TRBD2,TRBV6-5,TGTGCCAGCAGTGCCAGCGGGGGGCGGTTCGGGGAGCTGTTTTTT,CASSASGGRFGELFF
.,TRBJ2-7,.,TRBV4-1,TGCGCCAGCAGCCAAGCTGGCAGGGGGGTCGTCTACGAGCAGTACTTC,CASSQAGRGVVYEQYF